A selection of T cell receptor beta chains follows, all from one sample in a study of blood T cell repertoires in COVID-19. TCRdb keeps only in-frame clones here, not all; method: immunoSEQ multiplex PCR. The repertoire consists of about 160,000 clones, with around 83% occurring once and the leading ten covering approximately 1.1%. The specimen sequenced was peripheral blood. The receptors were gathered from a man aged 35 to 55 with acute or convalescent COVID-19. Both conserved end residues are trimmed from each CDR3. D genes are given only for firm matches.

d_gene,j_gene,v_gene,CDR3aa
TRBD2,TRBJ2-5,TRBV5-1,ASSPGLAGGQETQY
-,TRBJ1-2,TRBV29-1,SVSAGMTYGYT
-,TRBJ1-1,TRBV29-1,SVEDLPGENTEAF
-,TRBJ2-1,TRBV11-2,ASSPQGVGYNEQF
-,TRBJ1-1,TRBV7-2,ASSLEYSGLANTEAF
TRBD1,TRBJ2-6,TRBV5-1,ASSRSTGEGSGANVLT
TRBD1,TRBJ1-6,TRBV28,ASRPTGGGSPLH
TRBD1,TRBJ2-6,TRBV4-2,ASSQDLQGAMGANVLT
-,TRBJ2-1,TRBV29-1,SVEGRRTAGSYNEQF
TRBD2,TRBJ2-2,TRBV4-3,ASSQGPSGGITGELF
TRBD2,TRBJ2-1,TRBV6-5,ASSPSTRGTDEQF
-,TRBJ1-6,TRBV6-5,ASKQNNSPLH
-,TRBJ1-4,TRBV19,ASSIGRREKLF
-,TRBJ1-3,TRBV2,ASSEQGLLLGNTIY
TRBD1,TRBJ2-1,TRBV11-2,ASGRDSYNEQF
-,TRBJ2-3,TRBV9,ASSVAAGGTDTQY
TRBD1,TRBJ2-1,TRBV6-2/TRBV6-3,ASSQGTGGSEQF
TRBD1,TRBJ1-6,TRBV27,ASRWDRGVSYNSPLH
TRBD2,TRBJ2-1,TRBV5-1,ASSHSGGHNEQF